The clone carrying this T cell receptor (beta chain) showed up just a few times. Its antigen is as yet unknown. The data belong to a study of blood T cells in healthy people across ages. Study results and limitations: More naive CD4+ cells and higher diversity marked long-lived donors relative to aged donors. Measured against age, TCR beta diversity per million T cells decreased in a roughly linear manner.

Through a sample-barcoded 5' primer and a J-beta primer mix, a second PCR was run for about 6 to 11 cycles. TCRdb analysed the 5' RACE reads with MiXCR anew, one entry per CDR3 protein. The data contain approximately 800,000 distinct CDR3 sequences, around a quarter of them singletons. From germline, CDR1 is GTSNPN and CDR2 SVGIG (reference sequence). This CDR3 contains 12 residues. V trimming: 7 bases; J trimming: 5 bases; junction bases outside the gene matches: 4. Each donor gave roughly 9.1 milliliters of peripheral blood. This sample also appeared in a second study, on T cells of mothers and their children.

Material: blood. This clonotype was sampled from a boy aged 10-17 years in good health. The chain employs TRBV30 and TRBJ2-5; 10 nucleotides align to TRBD2. CDR3 bases: TGTGCCTTTACGGGACTAGCGGAGACCCAGTACTTC. It codes for CAFTGLAETQYF.